This T cell receptor (beta chain) was recovered during a study of shared clonotypes between healthy human individuals. Assay used: immunoSEQ multiplex PCR; TCRdb lists only in-frame clones, some missing. This sample yields 2.3 million or so clones, of which more than 80% are seen a single time; 0.3% to 0.4% belongs to the top ten. A note on this clone: Its target is not known.

CDR1 is SEHNR and CDR2 is FQNEAQ in the germline V gene (reference sequence). This CDR3 spans 15 amino acids. V dropped 1 base and J dropped 5; count of bases not matched to a gene: 2. Study-wide results and limits: There were few donors, and this limited the genetic and exposure-history diversity represented.

V and J are TRBV7-9 and TRBJ2-5; TRBD1 matches 12 bases. The sequence derives from a man between 18 and 35 years old in good health. Some clones in this sample may be carry-over from other donors' samples. Sample: naive CD4+ T cells from PBMCs. Subset: CD45RA+ positively selected. The CDR3 protein is CASSLVGTGGETQYF. The CDR3, as DNA: TGTGCCAGCAGCTTAGTAGGGACAGGGGGCGAGACCCAGTACTTC.